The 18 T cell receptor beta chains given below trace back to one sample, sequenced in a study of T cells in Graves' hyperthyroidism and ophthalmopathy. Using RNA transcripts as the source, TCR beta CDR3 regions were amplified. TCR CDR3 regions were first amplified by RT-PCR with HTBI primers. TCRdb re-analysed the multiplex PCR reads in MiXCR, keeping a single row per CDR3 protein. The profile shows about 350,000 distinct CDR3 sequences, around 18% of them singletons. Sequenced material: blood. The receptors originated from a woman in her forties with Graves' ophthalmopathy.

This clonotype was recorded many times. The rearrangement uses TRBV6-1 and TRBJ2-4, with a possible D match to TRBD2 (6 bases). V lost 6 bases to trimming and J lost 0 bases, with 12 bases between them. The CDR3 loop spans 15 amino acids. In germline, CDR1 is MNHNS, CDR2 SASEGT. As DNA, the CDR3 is TGTGCCAGCAGCCGGGGGAATTCAGCCAAAAACATTCAGTACTTC. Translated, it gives CASSRGNSAKNIQYF.

Here the CDR3 reads CASSQSGSEQYF. For the CDR3, the DNA is TGCGCCAGCAGCCAATCGGGGTCTGAGCAGTACTTC. The gene calls are TRBV4-1 and TRBJ2-7; a weak D match, TRBD2 (5 bases). This CDR3 is built from 12 residues. Germline values: CDR1 MGHRA, CDR2 YSYEKL. The V end was cut by 2 bases, the J end by 7 bases, with 9 bases between.

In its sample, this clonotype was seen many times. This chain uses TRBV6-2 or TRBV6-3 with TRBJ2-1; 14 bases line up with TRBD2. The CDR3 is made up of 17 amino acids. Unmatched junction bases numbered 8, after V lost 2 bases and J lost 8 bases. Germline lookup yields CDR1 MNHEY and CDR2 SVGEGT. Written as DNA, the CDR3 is TGTGCCAGCAGTTACCAAAGACTAGCGGGAGGGAACGATGAGCAGTTCTTC. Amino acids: CASSYQRLAGGNDEQFF.

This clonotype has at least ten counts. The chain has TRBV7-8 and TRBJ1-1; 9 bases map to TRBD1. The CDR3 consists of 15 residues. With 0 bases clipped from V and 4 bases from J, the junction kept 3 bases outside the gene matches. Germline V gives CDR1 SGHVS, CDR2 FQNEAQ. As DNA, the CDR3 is TGTGCCAGCAGCTTAGCCGGGACAGGGATCACTGAAGCTTTCTTT. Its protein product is CASSLAGTGITEAFF.

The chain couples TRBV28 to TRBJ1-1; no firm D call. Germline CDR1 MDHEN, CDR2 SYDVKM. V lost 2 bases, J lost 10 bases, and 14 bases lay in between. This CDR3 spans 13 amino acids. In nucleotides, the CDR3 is TGTGCCAGCAGTTTAAGCTTCCGTCTTGCAGCTTTCTTT. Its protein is CASSLSFRLAAFF.

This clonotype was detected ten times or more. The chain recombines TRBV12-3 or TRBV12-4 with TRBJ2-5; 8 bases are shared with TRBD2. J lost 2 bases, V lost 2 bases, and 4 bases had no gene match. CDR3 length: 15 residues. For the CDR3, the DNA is TGTGCCAGCAGTTTACGAGGACTAGCACAAGAGACCCAGTACTTC. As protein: CASSLRGLAQETQYF.

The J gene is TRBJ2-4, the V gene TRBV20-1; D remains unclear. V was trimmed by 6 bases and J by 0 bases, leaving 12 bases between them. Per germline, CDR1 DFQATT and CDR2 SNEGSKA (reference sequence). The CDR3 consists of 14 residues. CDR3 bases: TGCAGTGCCCTGACTTCCCTAGCCAAAAACATTCAGTACTTC. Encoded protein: CSALTSLAKNIQYF.

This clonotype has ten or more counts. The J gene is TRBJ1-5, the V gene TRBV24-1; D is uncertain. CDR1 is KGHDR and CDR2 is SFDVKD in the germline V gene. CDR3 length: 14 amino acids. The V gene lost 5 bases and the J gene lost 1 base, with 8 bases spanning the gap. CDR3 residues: CATSGLRSNQPQHF. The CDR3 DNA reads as TGTGCCACCAGTGGATTACGGAGCAATCAGCCCCAGCATTTT.

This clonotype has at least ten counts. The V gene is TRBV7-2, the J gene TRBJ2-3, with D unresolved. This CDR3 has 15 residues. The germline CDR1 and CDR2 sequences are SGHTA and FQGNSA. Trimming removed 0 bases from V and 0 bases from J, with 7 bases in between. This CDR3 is CASSLAPSSTDTQYF. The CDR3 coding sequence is TGTGCCAGCAGCTTAGCGCCATCTAGCACAGATACGCAGTATTTT.

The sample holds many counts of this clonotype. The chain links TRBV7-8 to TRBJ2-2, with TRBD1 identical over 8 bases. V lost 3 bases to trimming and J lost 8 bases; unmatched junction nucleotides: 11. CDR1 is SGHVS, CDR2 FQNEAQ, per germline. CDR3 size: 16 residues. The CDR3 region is CASSFSRDRRSGELFF. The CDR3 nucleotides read TGTGCCAGCAGCTTCAGTAGGGACAGGAGGTCGGGGGAGCTGTTTTTT.

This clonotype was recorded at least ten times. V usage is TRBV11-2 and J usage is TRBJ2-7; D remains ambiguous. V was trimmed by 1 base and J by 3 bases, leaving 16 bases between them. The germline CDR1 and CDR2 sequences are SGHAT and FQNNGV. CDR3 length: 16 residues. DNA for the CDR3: TGTGCCAGCAGCTTAGTTGGGGTGTTCCCCGACTACGAGCAGTACTTC. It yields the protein CASSLVGVFPDYEQYF.

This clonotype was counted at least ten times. CDR3 bases: TGTGCCAGCAGTTTTAACCGTCGGCAAAGAAGCAATCAGCCCCAGCATTTT. Its translation is CASSFNRRQRSNQPQHF. The chain links TRBV28 to TRBJ1-5; D unclear. Trimming stripped 3 bases from V and 1 base from J, with 16 bases between. The CDR3 is 17 amino acids. The germline V gene encodes CDR1 MDHEN and CDR2 SYDVKM.

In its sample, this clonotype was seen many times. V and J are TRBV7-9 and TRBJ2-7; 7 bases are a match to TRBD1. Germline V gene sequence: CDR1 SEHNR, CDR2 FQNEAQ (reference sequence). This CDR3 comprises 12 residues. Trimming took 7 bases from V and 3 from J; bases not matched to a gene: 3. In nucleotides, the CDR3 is TGTGCCAGCATGGGACAGCTCTACGAGCAGTACTTC. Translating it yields CASMGQLYEQYF.

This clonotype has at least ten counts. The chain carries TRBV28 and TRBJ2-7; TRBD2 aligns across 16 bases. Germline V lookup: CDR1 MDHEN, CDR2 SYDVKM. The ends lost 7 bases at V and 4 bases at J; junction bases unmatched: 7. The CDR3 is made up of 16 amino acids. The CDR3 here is CASTKGLAGGRYEQYF. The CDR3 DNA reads TGTGCCAGCACTAAGGGACTAGCGGGAGGGCGGTACGAGCAGTACTTC. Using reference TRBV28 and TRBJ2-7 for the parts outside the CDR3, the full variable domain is DVKVTQSSRYLVKRTGEKVFLECVQDMDHENMFWYRQDPGLGLRLIYFSYDVKMKEKGDIPEGYSVSREKKERFSLILESASTNQTSMYLCASTKGLAGGRYEQYFGPGTRLTVT.

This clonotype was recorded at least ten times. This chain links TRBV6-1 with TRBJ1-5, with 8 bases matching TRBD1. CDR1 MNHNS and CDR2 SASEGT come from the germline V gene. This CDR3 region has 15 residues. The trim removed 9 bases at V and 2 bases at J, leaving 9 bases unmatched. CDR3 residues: CASGQGGMGNQPQHF. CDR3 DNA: TGTGCCAGTGGACAGGGAGGTATGGGCAATCAGCCCCAGCATTTT.

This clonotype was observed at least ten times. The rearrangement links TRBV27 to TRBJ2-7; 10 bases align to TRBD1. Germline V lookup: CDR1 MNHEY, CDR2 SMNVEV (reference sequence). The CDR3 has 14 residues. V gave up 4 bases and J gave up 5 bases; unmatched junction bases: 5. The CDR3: CASSYRDRGNEQYF. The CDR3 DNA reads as TGTGCCAGCAGTTACCGGGACAGGGGCAACGAGCAGTACTTC.

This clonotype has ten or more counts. CDR3 in amino acids: CASSSLREGPETQYF. In nucleotides, the CDR3 is TGTGCCAGCAGCTCCCTCAGAGAGGGTCCAGAGACCCAGTACTTC. The chain employs TRBV11-2 and TRBJ2-5; D might be TRBD2 (5 bases). Germline-derived CDR1 and CDR2 are SGHAT and FQNNGV. The length of the CDR3 is 15 residues. V was pared by 4 bases and J by 4 bases, with 16 bases between.

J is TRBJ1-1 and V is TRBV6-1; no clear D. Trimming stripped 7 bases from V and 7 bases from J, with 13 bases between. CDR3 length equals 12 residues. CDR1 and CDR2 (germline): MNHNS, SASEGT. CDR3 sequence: CASNQIGSEAFF. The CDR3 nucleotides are TGTGCCAGCAATCAAATCGGCAGTGAAGCTTTCTTT.